The 10 T cell receptor beta chains below come from one sample, sequenced in a study of T-cell reconstitution after alpha-beta-depleted transplantation in children. The TCRbeta library was prepared with unique molecular identifiers. Each CDR3 protein is one row after TCRdb ran MiXCR on the PCR reads. The table records about 400,000 distinct CDR3 sequences, roughly 22% of them present only once. The specimen comprised PBMCs from the stem cell graft donor, sampled from the stem cell graft. The receptors come from a human donor who donated a stem cell graft to a child with acute myeloid leukemia.

This clonotype was found many times. The chain joins TRBV10-1 to TRBJ2-1; 11 positions match TRBD2. The germline gives CDR1 WNHNN, CDR2 SYGVQD (reference sequence). This CDR3 is built from 14 residues. Trimming removed 4 bases from V and 6 bases from J; junction bases left unmatched: 2. CDR3 loop: CASSAGLAVNEQFF. The CDR3 coding sequence is TGCGCCAGCAGTGCGGGACTAGCGGTCAATGAGCAGTTCTTC.

The chain joins TRBV6-1 to TRBJ2-3, with D maybe TRBD2 (5 bases). V was cut by 8 bases and J by 2 bases, with 11 bases left in between. From germline, CDR1 is MNHNS and CDR2 SASEGT. This CDR3 spans 13 amino acids. The DNA of the CDR3 is TGTGCCAGCCGTCTAGCCCTCACAGATACGCAGTATTTT. It is translated as CASRLALTDTQYF.

V is TRBV7-2 and J is TRBJ2-5; D call uncertain. The CDR3 is made up of 14 amino acids. Germline V gene lookup returns CDR1 SGHTA and CDR2 FQGNSA. Trimming removed 3 bases at V and 6 bases at J, with 14 bases between. The CDR3 DNA sequence: TGTGCCAGCAGCTTCGGTCAGCGTGGAAAGACCCAGTACTTC. It yields the protein CASSFGQRGKTQYF.

V is TRBV7-2 and J is TRBJ2-1, with TRBD2 matching 7 bases. The V segment lost 5 bases and the J segment 7 bases; nucleotides outside the gene matches: 11. Germline CDR1 is SGHTA and CDR2 is FQGNSA. The CDR3 totals 15 residues. CDR3 sequence: CASSLWRESLNEQFF. The CDR3 DNA reads TGTGCCAGCAGCCTTTGGCGGGAGTCGTTGAATGAGCAGTTCTTC.

This clonotype was seen a handful of times. CDR3 region: CASSLRERNEQFF. In DNA, the CDR3 is TGTGCCAGCAGCCTCCGCGAGCGGAATGAGCAGTTCTTC. This rearrangement joins TRBV5-5 to TRBJ2-1; possibly TRBD2 for D (5 bases). The germline CDR1 and CDR2 sequences are SGHKS and YYEKEE (reference sequence). Trimming cost V 4 bases and J 7 bases, with 12 bases left between them. The CDR3 length is 13 residues.

There are many counts of this clonotype. The chain employs TRBV4-1 and TRBJ2-7; D is unclear. Trimming removed 0 bases at V and 4 bases at J, with 13 bases between. CDR3 size: 15 residues. The germline V gene has CDR1 MGHRA and CDR2 YSYEKL. CDR3 residues: CASSQDRNFWYEQYF. CDR3 sequence (DNA): TGCGCCAGCAGCCAAGACAGGAACTTCTGGTACGAGCAGTACTTC.

This sequence joins TRBV28 and TRBJ2-7, with D maybe TRBD1 (6 bases). V was clipped by 5 bases and J by 1 base, with 15 bases between them. Germline lookup yields CDR1 MDHEN and CDR2 SYDVKM. The CDR3 is 15 amino acids. CDR3 DNA sequence: TGTGCCAGCAGTCCCTTCTCGACAGGATCCTACGAGCAGTACTTC. Encoded protein: CASSPFSTGSYEQYF.

This rearrangement joins TRBV28 to TRBJ2-1, with 8 nucleotides matching TRBD2. J lost 0 bases, V lost 4 bases, and 14 bases had no gene match. Germline-derived CDR1 and CDR2 are MDHEN and SYDVKM. The CDR3 consists of 19 residues. DNA of the CDR3: TGTGCCAGCAGTTCACCGGGACTAGGGGGTCAAAGCTCCTACAATGAGCAGTTCTTC. Translated: CASSSPGLGGQSSYNEQFF. Supplemented by reference TRBV28 and TRBJ2-1, the full variable domain reads DVKVTQSSRYLVKRTGEKVFLECVQDMDHENMFWYRQDPGLGLRLIYFSYDVKMKEKGDIPEGYSVSREKKERFSLILESASTNQTSMYLCASSSPGLGGQSSYNEQFFGPGTRLTVL.

V and J are TRBV29-1 and TRBJ2-2; no definite D call. V lost 6 bases, J lost 6 bases, and 17 bases lay in between. In germline, CDR1 is SQVTM, CDR2 ANQGSEA. This CDR3 contains 14 residues. CDR3: CSVAAAWGAGELFF. CDR3 nucleotide sequence: TGCAGCGTGGCAGCTGCGTGGGGTGCCGGGGAGCTGTTTTTT.

A few counts support this clonotype. V is TRBV24-1 and J is TRBJ2-1, with 10 bases aligning to TRBD2. This CDR3 has 15 amino acids. V lost 4 bases, J lost 5 bases, and 4 bases stayed unmatched. From germline, CDR1 is KGHDR and CDR2 SFDVKD. The CDR3 nucleotides are TGTGCCACCAGTGAGTCTCTAGCGGGAGACAATGAGCAGTTCTTC. It specifies CATSESLAGDNEQFF.